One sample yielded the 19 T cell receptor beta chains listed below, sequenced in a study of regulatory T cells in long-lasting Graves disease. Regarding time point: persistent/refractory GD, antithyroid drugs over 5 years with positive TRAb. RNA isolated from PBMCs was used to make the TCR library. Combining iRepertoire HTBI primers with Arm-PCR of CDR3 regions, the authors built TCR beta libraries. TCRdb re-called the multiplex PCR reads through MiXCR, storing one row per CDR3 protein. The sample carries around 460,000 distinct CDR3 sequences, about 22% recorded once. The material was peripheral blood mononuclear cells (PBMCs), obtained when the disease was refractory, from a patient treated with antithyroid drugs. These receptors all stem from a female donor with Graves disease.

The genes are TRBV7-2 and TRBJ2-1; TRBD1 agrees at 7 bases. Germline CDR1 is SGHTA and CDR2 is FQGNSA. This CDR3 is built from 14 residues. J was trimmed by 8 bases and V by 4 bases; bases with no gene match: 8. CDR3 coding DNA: TGTGCCAGCAGCTCCGGACAGCAGGGGGATGAGCAGTTCTTC. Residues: CASSSGQQGDEQFF.

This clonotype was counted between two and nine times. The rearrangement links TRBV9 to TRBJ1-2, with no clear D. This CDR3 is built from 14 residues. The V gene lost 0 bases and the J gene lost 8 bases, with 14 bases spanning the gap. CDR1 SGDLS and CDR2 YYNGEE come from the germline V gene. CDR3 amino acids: CASSVEVEGGGYTF. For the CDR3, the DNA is TGTGCCAGCAGCGTAGAAGTCGAGGGAGGCGGCTACACCTTC.

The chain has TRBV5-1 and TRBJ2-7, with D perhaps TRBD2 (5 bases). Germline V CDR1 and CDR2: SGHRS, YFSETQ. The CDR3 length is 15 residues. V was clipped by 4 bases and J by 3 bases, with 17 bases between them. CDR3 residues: CASSPALAQGYEQYF. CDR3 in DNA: TGCGCCAGCAGCCCCGCTCTAGCACAAGGCTACGAGCAGTACTTC.

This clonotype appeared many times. CDR3 coding DNA: TGTGCCAGCAGTTCCCCAGCGCCGGGACAGAAATTCTCCTACGAGCAGTACTTC. Translation: CASSSPAPGQKFSYEQYF. The chain carries TRBV28 and TRBJ2-7, with TRBD1 matching 7 bases. V lost 4 bases, J lost 0 bases, and 15 bases stayed unmatched. The CDR3 runs to 18 residues. Germline V gene sequence: CDR1 MDHEN, CDR2 SYDVKM.

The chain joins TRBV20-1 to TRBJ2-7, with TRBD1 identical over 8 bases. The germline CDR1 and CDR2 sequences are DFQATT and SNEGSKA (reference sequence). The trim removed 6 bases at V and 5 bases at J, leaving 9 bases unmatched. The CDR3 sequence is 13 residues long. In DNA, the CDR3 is TGCAGTGCGTTCGGTCAGGGGGCTAACGAGCAGTACTTC. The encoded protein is CSAFGQGANEQYF.

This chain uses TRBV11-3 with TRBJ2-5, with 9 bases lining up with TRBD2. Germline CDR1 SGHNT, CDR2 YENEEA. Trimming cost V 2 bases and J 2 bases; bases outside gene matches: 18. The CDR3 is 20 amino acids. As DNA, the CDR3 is TGTGCCAGCAGCTTATCTTATCCAAGGGGGGCTAGCGGGACGCAAGAGACCCAGTACTTC. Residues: CASSLSYPRGASGTQETQYF. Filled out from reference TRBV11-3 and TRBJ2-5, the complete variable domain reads EAGVVQSPRYKIIEKKQPVAFWCNPISGHNTLYWYLQNLGQGPELLIRYENEEAVDDSQLPKDRFSAERLKGVDSTLKIQPAELGDSAVYLCASSLSYPRGASGTQETQYFGPGTRLLVL.

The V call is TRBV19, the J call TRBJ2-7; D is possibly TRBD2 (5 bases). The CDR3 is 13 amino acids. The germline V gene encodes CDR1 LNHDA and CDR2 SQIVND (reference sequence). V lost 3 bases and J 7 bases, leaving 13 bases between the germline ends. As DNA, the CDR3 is TGTGCCAGTAGTATGACTATTATGGAAGAGCAGTACTTC. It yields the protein CASSMTIMEEQYF.

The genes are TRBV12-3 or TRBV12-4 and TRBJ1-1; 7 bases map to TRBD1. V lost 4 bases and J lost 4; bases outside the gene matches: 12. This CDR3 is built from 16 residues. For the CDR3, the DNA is TGTGCCAGCAGTTCCCGGGTGGGGGACAGTATCACTGAAGCTTTCTTT. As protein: CASSSRVGDSITEAFF.

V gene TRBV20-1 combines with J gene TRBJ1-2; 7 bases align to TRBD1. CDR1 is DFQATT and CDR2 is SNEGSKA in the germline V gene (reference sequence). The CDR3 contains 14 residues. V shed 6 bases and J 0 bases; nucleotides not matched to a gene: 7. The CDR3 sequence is CSAPGTATNYGYTF. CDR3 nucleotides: TGCAGTGCCCCCGGGACAGCTACTAACTATGGCTACACCTTC.

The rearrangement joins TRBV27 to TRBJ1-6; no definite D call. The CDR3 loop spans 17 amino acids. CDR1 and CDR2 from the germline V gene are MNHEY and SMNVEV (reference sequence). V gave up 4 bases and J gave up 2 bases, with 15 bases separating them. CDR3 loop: CASSSRPGPTYNSPLHF. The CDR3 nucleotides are TGTGCCAGCAGTTCCCGGCCTGGCCCGACCTATAATTCACCCCTCCACTTT.

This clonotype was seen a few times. CDR3 sequence reads: CASSLYGEGNQPQHF. CDR3 DNA: TGCGCCAGCAGCTTGTATGGGGAAGGCAATCAGCCCCAGCATTTT. The chain combines TRBV5-1 with TRBJ1-5; no clear D gene. V lost 1 base and J lost 2, with 10 bases in between. Germline V lookup: CDR1 SGHRS, CDR2 YFSETQ. This CDR3 contains 15 residues.

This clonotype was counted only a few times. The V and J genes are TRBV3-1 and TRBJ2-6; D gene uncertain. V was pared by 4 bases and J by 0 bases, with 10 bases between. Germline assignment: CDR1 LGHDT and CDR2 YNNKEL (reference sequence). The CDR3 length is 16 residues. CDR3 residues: CASSRTWGSGANVLTF. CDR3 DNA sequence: TGTGCCAGCAGCCGAACCTGGGGCTCTGGGGCCAACGTCCTGACTTTC.

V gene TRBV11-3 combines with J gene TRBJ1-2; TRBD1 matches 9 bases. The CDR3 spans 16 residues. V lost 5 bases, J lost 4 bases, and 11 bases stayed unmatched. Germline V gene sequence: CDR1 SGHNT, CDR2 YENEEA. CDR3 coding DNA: TGTGCCAGCAGCCCAAGATGGGACAGGGAAGGCTATGGCTACACCTTC. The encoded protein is CASSPRWDREGYGYTF.

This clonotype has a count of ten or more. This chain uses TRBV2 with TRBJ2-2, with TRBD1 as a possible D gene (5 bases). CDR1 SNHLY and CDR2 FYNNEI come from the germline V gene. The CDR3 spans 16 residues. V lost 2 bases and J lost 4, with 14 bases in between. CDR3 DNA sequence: TGTGCCAGCAGTGAATTGGAATCAGGGTTCACCGGGGAGCTGTTTTTT. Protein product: CASSELESGFTGELFF. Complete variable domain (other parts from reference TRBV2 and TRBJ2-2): EPEVTQTPSHQVTQMGQEVILRCVPISNHLYFYWYRQILGQKVEFLVSFYNNEISEKSEIFDDQFSVERPDGSNFTLKIRSTKLEDSAMYFCASSELESGFTGELFFGEGSRLTVL.

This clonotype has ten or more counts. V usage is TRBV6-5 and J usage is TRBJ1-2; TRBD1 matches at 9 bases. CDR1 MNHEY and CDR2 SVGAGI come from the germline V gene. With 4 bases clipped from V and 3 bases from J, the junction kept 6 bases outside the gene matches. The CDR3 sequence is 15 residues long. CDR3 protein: CASSSQDRGHYGYTF. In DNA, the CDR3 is TGTGCCAGCAGTTCCCAGGACAGGGGACACTATGGCTACACCTTC.

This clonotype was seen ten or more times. CDR3 sequence (DNA): TGTGCCAGCCCCCTGGGGGGGCAGTACTATGGCTACACCTTC. Translated, it gives CASPLGGQYYGYTF. The chain combines TRBV2 with TRBJ1-2; TRBD1 is a possible D gene (6 bases). The ends were cut back, 8 bases at V and 3 bases at J, with 16 bases in the middle. CDR3 length equals 14 residues. Germline V lookup: CDR1 SNHLY, CDR2 FYNNEI.

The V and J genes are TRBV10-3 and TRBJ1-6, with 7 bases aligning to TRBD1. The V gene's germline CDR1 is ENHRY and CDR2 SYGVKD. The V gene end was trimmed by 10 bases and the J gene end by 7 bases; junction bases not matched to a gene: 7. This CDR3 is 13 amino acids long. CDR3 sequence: CATGQEGNSPLHF. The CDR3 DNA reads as TGTGCCACCGGACAGGAAGGCAATTCACCCCTCCACTTT.

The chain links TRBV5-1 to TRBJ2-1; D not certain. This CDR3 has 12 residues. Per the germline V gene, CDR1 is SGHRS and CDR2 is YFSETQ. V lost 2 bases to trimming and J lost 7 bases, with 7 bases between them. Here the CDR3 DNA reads TGCGCCAGCAGCTTCAACGGAAATGAGCAGTTCTTC. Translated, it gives CASSFNGNEQFF.

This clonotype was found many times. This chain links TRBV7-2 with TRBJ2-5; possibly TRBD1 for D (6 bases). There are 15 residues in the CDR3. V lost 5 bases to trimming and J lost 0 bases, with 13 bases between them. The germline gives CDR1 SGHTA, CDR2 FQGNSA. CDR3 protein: CASSQMGAYQETQYF. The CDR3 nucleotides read TGTGCCAGCAGCCAGATGGGGGCGTACCAAGAGACCCAGTACTTC.